This T cell receptor beta chain was captured by sequencing in a study of cytomegalovirus exposure and HLA in healthy donors. Per germline, CDR1 SGHTA and CDR2 FQGTGA. This CDR3 region has 13 residues. The V segment lost 5 bases and the J segment 11 bases; nucleotides outside the gene matches: 3. This clone was counted only a few times. The method was immunoSEQ multiplex PCR; TCRdb's version includes in-frame clones alone and lacks a portion of them. The table has about 65,000 clones, under 95% seen once; the top ten hold roughly 1.3%. This clonotype was sampled from a woman under 30 in good health and CMV-seronegative. The rearrangement uses TRBV7-3 and TRBJ1-6; TRBD1 aligns across 10 bases. The sample taken for sequencing was PBMCs. Here the CDR3 DNA reads TGTGCCAGCAGCGAGGACAGGGGGGCACCCCTCCACTTT. Protein sequence: CASSEDRGAPLHF.